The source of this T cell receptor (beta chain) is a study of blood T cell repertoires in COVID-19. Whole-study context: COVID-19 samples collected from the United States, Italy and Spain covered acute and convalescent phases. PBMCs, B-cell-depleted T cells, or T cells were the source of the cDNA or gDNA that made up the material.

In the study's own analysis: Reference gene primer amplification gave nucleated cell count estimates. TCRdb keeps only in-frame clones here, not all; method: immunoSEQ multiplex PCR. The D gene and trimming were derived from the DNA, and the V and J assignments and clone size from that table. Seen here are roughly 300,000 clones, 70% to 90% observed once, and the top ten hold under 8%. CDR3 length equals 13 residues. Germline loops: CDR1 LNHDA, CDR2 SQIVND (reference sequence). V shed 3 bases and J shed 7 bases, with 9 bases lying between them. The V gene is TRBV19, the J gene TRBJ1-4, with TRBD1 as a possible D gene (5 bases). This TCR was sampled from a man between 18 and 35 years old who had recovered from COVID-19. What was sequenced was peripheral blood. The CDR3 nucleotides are TGTGCCAGTAGTATGTGGGGCCCTGAAAAACTGTTTTTT. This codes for CASSMWGPEKLFF. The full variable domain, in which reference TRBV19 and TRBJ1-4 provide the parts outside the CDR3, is DGGITQSPKYLFRKEGQNVTLSCEQNLNHDAMYWYRQDPGQGLRLIYYSQIVNDFQKGDIAEGYSVSREKKESFPLTVTSAQKNPTAFYLCASSMWGPEKLFFGSGTQLSVL.